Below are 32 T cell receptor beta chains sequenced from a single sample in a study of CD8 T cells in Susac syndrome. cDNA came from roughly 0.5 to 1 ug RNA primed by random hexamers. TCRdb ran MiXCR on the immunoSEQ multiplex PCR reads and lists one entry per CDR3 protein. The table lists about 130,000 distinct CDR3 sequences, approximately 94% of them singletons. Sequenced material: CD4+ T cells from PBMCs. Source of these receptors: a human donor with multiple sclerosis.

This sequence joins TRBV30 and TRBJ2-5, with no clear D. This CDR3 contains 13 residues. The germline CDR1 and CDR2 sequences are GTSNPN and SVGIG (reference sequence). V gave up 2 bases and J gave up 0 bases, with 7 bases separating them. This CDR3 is CAWSYEDQETQYF. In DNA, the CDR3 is TGTGCCTGGAGTTATGAGGACCAAGAGACCCAGTACTTC.

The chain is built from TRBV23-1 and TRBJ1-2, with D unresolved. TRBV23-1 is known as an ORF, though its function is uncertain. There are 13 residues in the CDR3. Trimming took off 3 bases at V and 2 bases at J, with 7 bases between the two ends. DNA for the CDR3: TGCGCCAGCAGTCATAGGCAGAACTATGGCTACACCTTC. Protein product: CASSHRQNYGYTF.

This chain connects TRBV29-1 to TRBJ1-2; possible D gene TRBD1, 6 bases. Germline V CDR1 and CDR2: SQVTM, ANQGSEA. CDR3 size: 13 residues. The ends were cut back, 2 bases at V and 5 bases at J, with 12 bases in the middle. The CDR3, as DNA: TGCAGCGTTGAACAGGACAGCTTATATGGCTACACCTTC. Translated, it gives CSVEQDSLYGYTF.

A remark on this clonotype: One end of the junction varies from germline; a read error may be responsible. CDR3: CASTLYLQKSNYGYTF. As DNA, the CDR3 is TGTGCCAGCACTTTATACCTCCAAAAATCAAACTATGGCTACACCTTC. This rearrangement joins TRBV12-3 or TRBV12-4 to TRBJ1-2; no definite D call. The length of the CDR3 is 16 residues.

The CDR3 sequence: CASSLVGQGQYF. The CDR3 nucleotides are TGTGCCAGCAGCTTAGTTGGCCAGGGGCAGTACTTC. The rearrangement uses TRBV11-2 and TRBJ2-7, with D tentatively TRBD1 (5 bases). Germline V gene lookup returns CDR1 SGHAT and CDR2 FQNNGV. This CDR3 comprises 12 residues. Trimming stripped 1 base from V and 9 bases from J, with 10 bases between.

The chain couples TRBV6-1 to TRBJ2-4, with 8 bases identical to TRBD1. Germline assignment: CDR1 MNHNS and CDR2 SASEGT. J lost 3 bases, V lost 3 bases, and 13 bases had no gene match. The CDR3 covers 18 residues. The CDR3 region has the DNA TGTGCCAGCAGTGAGGACAGGGACCTTCGGGGCGGCAAAAACATTCAGTACTTC. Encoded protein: CASSEDRDLRGGKNIQYF.

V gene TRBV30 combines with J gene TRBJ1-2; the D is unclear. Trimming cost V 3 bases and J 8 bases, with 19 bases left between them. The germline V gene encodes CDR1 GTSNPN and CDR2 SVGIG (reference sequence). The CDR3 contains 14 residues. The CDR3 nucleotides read TGTGCCTGGAGCACTTATCGGACCTCGGGAGGCTACACCTTC. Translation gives CAWSTYRTSGGYTF.

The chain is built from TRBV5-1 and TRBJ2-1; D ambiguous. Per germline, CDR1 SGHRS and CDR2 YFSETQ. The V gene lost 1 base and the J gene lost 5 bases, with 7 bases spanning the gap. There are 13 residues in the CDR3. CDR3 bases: TGCGCCAGCAGCTTGAACACAAACAATGAGCAGTTCTTC. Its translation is CASSLNTNNEQFF.

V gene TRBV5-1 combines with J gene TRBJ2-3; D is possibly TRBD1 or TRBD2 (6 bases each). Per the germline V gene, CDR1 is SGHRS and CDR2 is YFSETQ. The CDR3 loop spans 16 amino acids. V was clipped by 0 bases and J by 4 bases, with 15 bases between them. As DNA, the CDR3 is TGCGCCAGCAGCTTGGTAGGGGGGATGATCCCAGATACGCAGTATTTT. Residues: CASSLVGGMIPDTQYF. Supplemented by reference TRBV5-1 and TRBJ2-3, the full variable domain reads KAGVTQTPRYLIKTRGQQVTLSCSPISGHRSVSWYQQTPGQGLQFLFEYFSETQRNKGNFPGRFSGRQFSNSRSEMNVSTLELGDSALYLCASSLVGGMIPDTQYFGPGTRLTVL.

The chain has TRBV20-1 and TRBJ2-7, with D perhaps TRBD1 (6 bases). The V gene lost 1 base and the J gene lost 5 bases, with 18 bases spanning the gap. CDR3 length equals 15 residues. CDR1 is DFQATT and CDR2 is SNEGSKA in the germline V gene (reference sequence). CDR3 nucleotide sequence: TGCAGTGCTAGAGGAGGAGTGACAGGAGCGGACGAGCAGTACTTC. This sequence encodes CSARGGVTGADEQYF.

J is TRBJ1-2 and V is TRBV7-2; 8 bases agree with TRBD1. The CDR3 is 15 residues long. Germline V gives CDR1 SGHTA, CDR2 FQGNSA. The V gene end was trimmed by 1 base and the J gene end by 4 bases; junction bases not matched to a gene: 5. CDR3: CASSLVGTGSYGYTF. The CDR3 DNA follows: TGTGCCAGCAGCTTAGTGGGGACAGGTTCCTATGGCTACACCTTC.

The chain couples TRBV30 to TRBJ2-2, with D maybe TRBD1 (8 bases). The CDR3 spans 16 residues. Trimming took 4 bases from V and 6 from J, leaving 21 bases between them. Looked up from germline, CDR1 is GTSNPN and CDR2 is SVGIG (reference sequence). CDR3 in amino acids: CAWTGGRGLSAGELFF. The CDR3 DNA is TGTGCCTGGACGGGGGGCAGGGGGCTCTCCGCCGGGGAGCTGTTTTTT.

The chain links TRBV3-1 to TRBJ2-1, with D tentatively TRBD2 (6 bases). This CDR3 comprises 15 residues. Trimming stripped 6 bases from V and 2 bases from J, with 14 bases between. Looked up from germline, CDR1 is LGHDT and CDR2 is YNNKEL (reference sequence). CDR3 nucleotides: TGTGCCAGCAGGTCCGGGACTGGACCCTACAATGAGCAGTTCTTC. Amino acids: CASRSGTGPYNEQFF.

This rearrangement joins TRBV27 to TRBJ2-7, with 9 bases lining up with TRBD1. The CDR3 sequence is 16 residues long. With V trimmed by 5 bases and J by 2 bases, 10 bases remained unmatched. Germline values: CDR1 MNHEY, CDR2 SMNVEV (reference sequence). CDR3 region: CASSPRQRQGAYEQYF. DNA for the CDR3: TGTGCCAGCAGTCCCCGGCAGAGACAGGGGGCCTACGAGCAGTACTTC.

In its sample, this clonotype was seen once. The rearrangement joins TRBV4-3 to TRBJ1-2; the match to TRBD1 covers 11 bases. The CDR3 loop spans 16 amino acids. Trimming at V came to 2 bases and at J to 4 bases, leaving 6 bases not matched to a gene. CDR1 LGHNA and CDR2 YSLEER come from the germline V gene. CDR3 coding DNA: TGCGCCAGCAGCCAACTTCAGGGGACAGGGGGCTATGGCTACACCTTC. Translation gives CASSQLQGTGGYGYTF.

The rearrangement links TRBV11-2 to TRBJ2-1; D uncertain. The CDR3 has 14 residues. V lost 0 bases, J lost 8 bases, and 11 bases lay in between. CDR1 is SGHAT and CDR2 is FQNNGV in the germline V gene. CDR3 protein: CASSLEGVGDEQFF. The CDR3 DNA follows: TGTGCCAGCAGCTTAGAAGGAGTTGGGGATGAGCAGTTCTTC. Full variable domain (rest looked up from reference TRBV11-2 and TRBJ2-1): EAGVAQSPRYKIIEKRQSVAFWCNPISGHATLYWYQQILGQGPKLLIQFQNNGVVDDSQLPKDRFSAERLKGVDSTLKIQPAKLEDSAVYLCASSLEGVGDEQFFGPGTRLTVL.

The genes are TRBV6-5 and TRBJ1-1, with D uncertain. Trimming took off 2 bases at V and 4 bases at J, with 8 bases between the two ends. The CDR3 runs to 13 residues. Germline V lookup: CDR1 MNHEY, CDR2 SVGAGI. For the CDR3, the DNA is TGTGCCAGCAGTTACCCAGCGTCCACTGAAGCTTTCTTT. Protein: CASSYPASTEAFF.

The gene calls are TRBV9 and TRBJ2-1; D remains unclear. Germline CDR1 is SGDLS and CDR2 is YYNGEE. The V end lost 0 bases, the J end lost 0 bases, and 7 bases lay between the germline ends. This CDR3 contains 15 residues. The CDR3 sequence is CASSVVPGSYNEQFF. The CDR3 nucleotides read TGTGCCAGCAGCGTAGTTCCAGGCTCCTACAATGAGCAGTTCTTC.

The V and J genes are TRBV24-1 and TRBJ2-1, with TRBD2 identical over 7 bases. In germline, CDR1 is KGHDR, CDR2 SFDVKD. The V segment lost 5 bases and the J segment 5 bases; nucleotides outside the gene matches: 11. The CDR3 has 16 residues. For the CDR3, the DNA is TGTGCCACCAGTGGGGGGACTGGCGGGAGTGACAATGAGCAGTTCTTC. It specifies CATSGGTGGSDNEQFF.

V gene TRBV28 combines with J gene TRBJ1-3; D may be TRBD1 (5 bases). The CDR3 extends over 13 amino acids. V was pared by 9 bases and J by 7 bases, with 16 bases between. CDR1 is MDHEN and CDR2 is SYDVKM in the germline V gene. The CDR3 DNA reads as TGTGCCAGTGTACAGGAAACGGGGAACACCATATATTTT. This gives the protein CASVQETGNTIYF.

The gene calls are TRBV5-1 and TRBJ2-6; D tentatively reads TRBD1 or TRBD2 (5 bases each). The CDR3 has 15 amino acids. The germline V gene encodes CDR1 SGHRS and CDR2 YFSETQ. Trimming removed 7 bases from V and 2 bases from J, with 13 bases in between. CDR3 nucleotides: TGCGCCAGCGGGACCAGGGAAGCTGGGGCCAACGTCCTGACTTTC. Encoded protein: CASGTREAGANVLTF. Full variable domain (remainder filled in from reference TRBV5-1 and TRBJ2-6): KAGVTQTPRYLIKTRGQQVTLSCSPISGHRSVSWYQQTPGQGLQFLFEYFSETQRNKGNFPGRFSGRQFSNSRSEMNVSTLELGDSALYLCASGTREAGANVLTFGAGSRLTVL.

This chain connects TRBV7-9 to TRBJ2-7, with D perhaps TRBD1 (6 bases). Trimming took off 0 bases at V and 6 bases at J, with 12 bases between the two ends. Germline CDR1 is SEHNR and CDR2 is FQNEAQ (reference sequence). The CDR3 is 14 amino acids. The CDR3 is CASSLAGQPSEQYF. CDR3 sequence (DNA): TGTGCCAGCAGCTTAGCTGGACAGCCCTCCGAGCAGTACTTC.

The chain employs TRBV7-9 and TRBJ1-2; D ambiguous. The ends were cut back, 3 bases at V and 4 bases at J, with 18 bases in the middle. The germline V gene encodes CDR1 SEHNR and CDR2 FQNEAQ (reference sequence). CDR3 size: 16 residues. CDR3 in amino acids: CASSLRAQSGSYGYTF. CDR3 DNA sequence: TGTGCCAGCAGCTTGCGGGCGCAATCGGGTAGCTATGGCTACACCTTC. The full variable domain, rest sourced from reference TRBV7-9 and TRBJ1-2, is DTGVSQNPRHKITKRGQNVTFRCDPISEHNRLYWYRQTLGQGPEFLTYFQNEAQLEKSRLLSDRFSAERPKGSFSTLEIQRTEQGDSAMYLCASSLRAQSGSYGYTFGSGTRLTVV.

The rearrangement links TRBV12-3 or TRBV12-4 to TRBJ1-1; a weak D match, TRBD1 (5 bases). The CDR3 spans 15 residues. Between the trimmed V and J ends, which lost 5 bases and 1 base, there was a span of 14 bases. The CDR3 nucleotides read TGTGCCAGCAGTCGATCGACAGCTCCGAACACTGAAGCTTTCTTT. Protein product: CASSRSTAPNTEAFF.

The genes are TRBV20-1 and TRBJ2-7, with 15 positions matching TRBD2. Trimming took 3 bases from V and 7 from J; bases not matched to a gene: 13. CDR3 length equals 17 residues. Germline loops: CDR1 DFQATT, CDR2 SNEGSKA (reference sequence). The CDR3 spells CSASSPGTSGRPGEQYF. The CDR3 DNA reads TGCAGTGCTAGTTCCCCCGGGACTAGCGGGAGGCCGGGGGAGCAGTACTTC.

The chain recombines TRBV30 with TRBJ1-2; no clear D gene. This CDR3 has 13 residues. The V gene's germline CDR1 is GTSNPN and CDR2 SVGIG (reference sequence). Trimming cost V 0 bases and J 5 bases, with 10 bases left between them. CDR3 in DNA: TGTGCCTGGAGTGTGGGAGACCCGTATGGCTACACCTTC. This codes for CAWSVGDPYGYTF.

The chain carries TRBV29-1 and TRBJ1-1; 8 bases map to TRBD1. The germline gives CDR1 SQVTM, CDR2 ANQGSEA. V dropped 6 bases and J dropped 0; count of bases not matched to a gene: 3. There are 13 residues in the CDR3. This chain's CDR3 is CSVRRGLNTEAFF. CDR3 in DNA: TGCAGCGTACGCAGGGGGCTGAACACTGAAGCTTTCTTT.

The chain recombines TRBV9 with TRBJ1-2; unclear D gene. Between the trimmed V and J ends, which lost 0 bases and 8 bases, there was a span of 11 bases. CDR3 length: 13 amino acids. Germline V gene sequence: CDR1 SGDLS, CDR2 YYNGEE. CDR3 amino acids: CASSVGASGGYTF. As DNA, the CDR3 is TGTGCCAGCAGCGTAGGGGCGAGTGGGGGCTACACCTTC.

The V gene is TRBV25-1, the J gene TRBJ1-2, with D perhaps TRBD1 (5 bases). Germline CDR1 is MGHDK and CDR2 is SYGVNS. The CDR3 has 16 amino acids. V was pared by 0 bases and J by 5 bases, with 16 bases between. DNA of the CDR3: TGTGCCAGCAGTGAATATATCCCCGGTGGGACTTATGGCTACACCTTC. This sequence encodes CASSEYIPGGTYGYTF.

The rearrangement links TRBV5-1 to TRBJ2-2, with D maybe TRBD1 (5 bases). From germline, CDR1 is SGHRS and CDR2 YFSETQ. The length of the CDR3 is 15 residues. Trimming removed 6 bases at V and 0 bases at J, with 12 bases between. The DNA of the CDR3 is TGCGCCAGCACCAAGGGGTCGCCGAACACCGGGGAGCTGTTTTTT. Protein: CASTKGSPNTGELFF.

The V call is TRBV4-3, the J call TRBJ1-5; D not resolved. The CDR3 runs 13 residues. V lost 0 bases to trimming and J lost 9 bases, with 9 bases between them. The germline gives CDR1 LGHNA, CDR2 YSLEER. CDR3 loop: CASSQDPGGPQHF. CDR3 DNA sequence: TGCGCCAGCAGCCAAGATCCTGGAGGGCCCCAGCATTTT.

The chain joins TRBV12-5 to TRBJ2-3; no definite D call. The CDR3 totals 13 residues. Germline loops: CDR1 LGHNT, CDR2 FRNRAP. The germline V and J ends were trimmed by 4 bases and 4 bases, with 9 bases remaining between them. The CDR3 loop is CASGSVRADTQYF. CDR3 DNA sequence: TGTGCTAGTGGTTCCGTCCGCGCAGATACGCAGTATTTT.